The 23 T cell receptor beta chains in this list originate from one sample, sequenced in a study of shared clonotypes between healthy human individuals. Data came from immunoSEQ multiplex PCR; TCRdb stores just in-frame clones and leaves some out. Of hundreds of thousands of clones in the sample, around four fifths were seen once. The sample comprised memory CD4+ T cells sorted from blood. The subset: CD45RA-negative fraction. These receptors were collected from a woman aged 25 to 39 in good health.

This clone has more than one count but fewer than ten. The junction differs from germline at one of its ends, possibly a read error. This chain connects TRBV5-6 to TRBJ2-1; D remains ambiguous. Germline V gives CDR1 SGHDT, CDR2 YYEEEE. CDR3 size: 12 residues. The CDR3 loop reads CASSYPQRGTVF. DNA of the CDR3: TGTGCCAGCAGCTACCCCCAGCGCGGTACGGTCTTC.

This clone was detected only a few times. The rearrangement joins TRBV29-1 to TRBJ2-3; TRBD2 matches at 9 bases. The length of the CDR3 is 15 residues. The trim removed 7 bases at V and 6 bases at J, leaving 14 bases unmatched. CDR1 and CDR2 from the germline V gene are SQVTM and ANQGSEA. Here the CDR3 reads CSGGTLAGGRDTQYF. Here the CDR3 DNA reads TGCAGCGGGGGAACACTAGCGGGTGGGCGGGATACGCAGTATTTT.

The genes are TRBV27 and TRBJ2-1, with 9 positions matching TRBD2. Germline-derived CDR1 and CDR2 are MNHEY and SMNVEV (reference sequence). The trim removed 6 bases at V and 6 bases at J, leaving 15 bases unmatched. The CDR3 is 17 residues long. CDR3 amino acids: CASSTPLRTSAINEQFF. The CDR3 coding sequence is TGTGCCAGCAGCACCCCCCTTCGGACTAGCGCGATCAATGAGCAGTTCTTC.

The genes are TRBV25-1 and TRBJ1-5; D might be TRBD1 (5 bases). Germline V gives CDR1 MGHDK, CDR2 SYGVNS. The CDR3 sequence is 14 residues long. V dropped 4 bases and J dropped 3 bases, with 10 bases sitting between them. CDR3 in amino acids: CASSGGQTNQPQHF. The CDR3 nucleotides are TGTGCCAGCAGTGGTGGACAAACCAATCAGCCCCAGCATTTT.

This clone was counted a single time. The chain uses TRBV4-1 and TRBJ1-1, with 8 bases aligning to TRBD1. The trim removed 2 bases at V and 0 bases at J, leaving 5 bases unmatched. The CDR3 covers 16 residues. Looked up from germline, CDR1 is MGHRA and CDR2 is YSYEKL. Here the CDR3 DNA reads TGCGCCAGCAGCCAACAGGGGGCAGGGGTGAACACTGAAGCTTTCTTT. It translates to CASSQQGAGVNTEAFF.

Concerning this clone: This CDR3 is also generated by other DNA sequences in the sample. The chain links TRBV5-1 to TRBJ2-1; 13 nucleotides line up with TRBD2. The V gene end was trimmed by 2 bases and the J gene end by 7 bases; junction bases not matched to a gene: 3. The CDR3 length is 15 residues. The germline CDR1 and CDR2 sequences are SGHRS and YFSETQ. The chain's CDR3 is CASSFGLAGDNEQFF. The CDR3 nucleotides are TGCGCCAGCAGCTTCGGACTAGCGGGAGATAATGAGCAGTTCTTC.

V and J are TRBV18 and TRBJ2-2; 8 bases line up with TRBD2. Trimming at V came to 4 bases and at J to 4 bases, leaving 8 bases not matched to a gene. The CDR3 covers 16 residues. CDR1 KGHSH and CDR2 LQKENI come from the germline V gene. CDR3 coding DNA: TGTGCCAGCTCACTACCGGCGGGAGGCGGCACCGGGGAGCTGTTTTTT. Encoded protein: CASSLPAGGGTGELFF.

V and J are TRBV21-1 and TRBJ1-2. TRBV21-1 is tagged as a pseudogene. This CDR3 comprises 15 residues. The CDR3 sequence: CARGGWQGIDYGYTF. In DNA, the CDR3 is TGTGCCAGGGGGGGATGGCAGGGAATCGACTATGGCTACACCTTC.

The CDR3 spells CASSLGAGGRNEQFF. The CDR3 DNA sequence: TGCGCCAGCAGCTTGGGAGCGGGAGGTCGGAATGAGCAGTTCTTC. The chain has TRBV5-1 and TRBJ2-1; 9 bases map to TRBD2. CDR1 is SGHRS and CDR2 is YFSETQ in the germline V gene. This CDR3 spans 15 amino acids. The ends lost 0 bases at V and 7 bases at J; junction bases unmatched: 5.

This clone was recorded once. A much larger clone lies one base from this, so it may be a read error. This chain uses TRBV4-1 with TRBJ2-1; the D gene is possibly TRBD2 (5 bases). From germline, CDR1 is MGHRA and CDR2 YSYEKL. This CDR3 spans 16 amino acids. CDR3 sequence: CASNQEERLGTREQFF. As DNA, the CDR3 is TGCGCCAGCAACCAAGAAGAGCGGCTGGGTACACGCGAGCAGTTCTTC.

The rearrangement links TRBV6-1 to TRBJ1-2; D is unclear. The germline gives CDR1 MNHNS, CDR2 SASEGT. Trimming cost V 8 bases and J 4 bases, with 8 bases left between them. This CDR3 is built from 11 residues. CDR3 in DNA: TGTGCCAGCGATTATTCCTATGGCTACACCTTC. It yields the protein CASDYSYGYTF.

V is TRBV5-6 and J is TRBJ2-1, with 11 positions matching TRBD1. Germline trimming cut 4 bases from V and 8 bases from J; bases unmatched to any gene: 8. Germline values: CDR1 SGHDT, CDR2 YYEEEE. This CDR3 has 15 residues. The CDR3 spells CASSPRTGGGYEQFF. The CDR3 region has the DNA TGTGCCAGCAGCCCCAGGACAGGGGGCGGGTATGAGCAGTTCTTC.

This clone was detected once. The V and J genes are TRBV5-1 and TRBJ1-2, with TRBD1 matching over 8 bases. CDR3 length equals 13 residues. V gave up 4 bases and J gave up 6 bases; unmatched junction bases: 5. Germline V gene sequence: CDR1 SGHRS, CDR2 YFSETQ. The CDR3 region is CASSDGQGDGYTF. In DNA, the CDR3 is TGCGCCAGCAGCGACGGACAGGGTGATGGCTACACCTTC.

This clone has just a few counts. The chain is built from TRBV19 and TRBJ1-5, with D perhaps TRBD1 (6 bases). Trimming cost V 7 bases and J 6 bases, with 22 bases left between them. This CDR3 spans 16 amino acids. CDR1 is LNHDA, CDR2 SQIVND, per germline (reference sequence). CDR3 sequence reads: CASKVEGHYVSQPQHF. The DNA for the CDR3 is TGTGCCAGTAAGGTAGAGGGACATTATGTATCTCAGCCCCAGCATTTT.

This chain links TRBV27 with TRBJ2-1; TRBD2 aligns across 11 bases. Germline CDR1 is MNHEY and CDR2 is SMNVEV (reference sequence). V dropped 4 bases and J dropped 8; count of bases not matched to a gene: 10. There are 16 residues in the CDR3. CDR3 coding DNA: TGTGCCAGCAGTTCTTCCGGACTAGCGGGTTTGGATGAGCAGTTCTTC. Residues: CASSSSGLAGLDEQFF.

V is TRBV28 and J is TRBJ2-3; D is perhaps TRBD1 or TRBD2 (5 bases each). CDR1 and CDR2 from the germline V gene are MDHEN and SYDVKM. Trimming took 5 bases from V and 5 from J, leaving 17 bases between them. The CDR3 runs to 15 residues. The CDR3 loop reads CASSREGTAKDTQYF. In DNA form, the CDR3 reads TGTGCCAGCAGTCGAGAGGGGACCGCCAAAGATACGCAGTATTTT.

This clone was observed a few times. The chain links TRBV6-5 to TRBJ1-2; 7 nucleotides line up with TRBD1. The CDR3 loop spans 14 amino acids. The junction had 17 bases not matched to a gene; V was cut back by 11 bases and J by 8 bases. The germline V gene has CDR1 MNHEY and CDR2 SVGAGI. CDR3 DNA sequence: TGTGCCTCCACCCGGGGAGAGGGGGCGGGCGGCTACACCTTC. It specifies CASTRGEGAGGYTF.

J is TRBJ1-2 and V is TRBV29-1, with D possibly being TRBD1 (6 bases). This CDR3 has 15 amino acids. Deletions cut 3 bases from V and 4 bases from J, with 18 bases between. Germline CDR1 and CDR2: SQVTM and ANQGSEA. CDR3 residues: CSVEGGRGASYGYTF. For the CDR3, the DNA is TGCAGCGTTGAGGGAGGGCGGGGGGCGAGCTATGGCTACACCTTC.

The chain recombines TRBV25-1 with TRBJ2-5, with D perhaps TRBD1 (5 bases). This CDR3 contains 12 residues. Germline assignment: CDR1 MGHDK and CDR2 SYGVNS. V lost 6 bases to trimming and J lost 4 bases, with 9 bases between them. The CDR3 DNA follows: TGTGCCAGCAGGGGGCTTAGAGAGACCCAGTACTTC. Translating it yields CASRGLRETQYF.

The rearrangement joins TRBV29-1 to TRBJ1-2; D possibly corresponds to TRBD1 (5 bases). The CDR3 covers 13 residues. The V gene's germline CDR1 is SQVTM and CDR2 ANQGSEA. V lost 4 bases and J 2 bases, leaving 11 bases between the germline ends. Here the CDR3 DNA reads TGCAGCGTTGCCCTCACAGGAAACTATGGCTACACCTTC. Its protein is CSVALTGNYGYTF.

This clone was seen more than once but under ten times. The V and J genes are TRBV6-1 and TRBJ2-2; D remains unclear. Germline lookup yields CDR1 MNHNS and CDR2 SASEGT. The ends were cut back, 2 bases at V and 5 bases at J, with 6 bases in the middle. This CDR3 region has 13 residues. DNA of the CDR3: TGTGCCAGCAGTGAATACGGAACCGGGGAGCTGTTTTTT. It translates to CASSEYGTGELFF.

The J gene is TRBJ1-1, the V gene TRBV19; D gene uncertain. Germline V gene sequence: CDR1 LNHDA, CDR2 SQIVND (reference sequence). V was cut by 5 bases and J by 5 bases, with 15 bases left in between. The CDR3 length is 14 residues. DNA for the CDR3: TGTGCCAGTAGTTTCACGGACCGGAGGACTGAAGCTTTCTTT. Residues: CASSFTDRRTEAFF.

This clone came up once. This sequence joins TRBV7-2 and TRBJ2-3; a possible D gene is TRBD2 (5 bases). The V gene lost 1 base and the J gene lost 11 bases, with 13 bases spanning the gap. Germline V gene lookup returns CDR1 SGHTA and CDR2 FQGNSA. The CDR3 is 13 amino acids. The CDR3 DNA follows: TGTGCCAGCAGCTTAGTCTACGGGGAAGGGCAGTATTTT. Translating it yields CASSLVYGEGQYF.